These T cell receptor beta chains were read from a single sample in a study of T cell clones after liver transplantation. The repertoire was sequenced with immunoSEQ multiplex PCR; TCRdb's copy has only in-frame clones and lacks some. The table lists 25,000 to 35,000 clones, approximately 96% of them singletons. Material: CD8+ T cells from blood, obtained 12 months after liver transplant. The receptors originated from a human patient who received a liver transplant. Part of the T cells may come from the graft donor. Both conserved end residues are part of each CDR3.

>TRBV5-6|14|TRBJ2-7
CASSGPQSSYEQYF
>TRBV16|16|TRBJ1-1
CASSQSRGGTNTEAFF
>TRBV7-8|15|TRBJ1-1
CASSTRPGTVYEAFF
>TRBV5-5|14|TRBJ2-1
CASSREGGYNEQFF
>TRBV11-3|15|TRBJ2-7
CASSLHETRTYEQYF
>TRBV25-1|14|TRBJ1-1
CASSDLLQGVGAFF
>TRBV7-7|17|TRBJ2-2
CASGPLGAGARTGELFF
>TRBV10-2|15|TRBJ2-7
CASTSATSGSYEQYF
>TRBV7-3|14|TRBJ2-7
CASSLLEVTYEQYF
>TRBV25-1|16|TRBJ2-5
CASSEGLAGKTETQYF
>TRBV29-1|15|TRBJ2-3
CSVEKRASHTDTQYF
>TRBV2|13|TRBJ2-1
CASQGILGHEQFF
>TRBV4-1|16|TRBJ1-2
CASSPSAGGANYGYTF
>TRBV29-1|13|TRBJ2-1
CSVGNPQYNEQFF
>TRBV27|17|TRBJ2-7
CASSPTVTSGPFREQYF
>TRBV5-5|14|TRBJ1-1
CASSSGQGLTEAFF
>TRBV4-1|14|TRBJ1-1
CASSQGTVNTEAFF
>TRBV28|13|TRBJ2-7
CASREMGAVEQYF
>TRBV28|13|TRBJ2-7
CASSLGGSYEQYF
>TRBV9|15|TRBJ1-2
CASSSQDRLHYGYTF
>TRBV10-2|17|TRBJ2-2
CASSGTRFMENTGELFF
>TRBV27|13|TRBJ1-1
CASSEGLVTEAFF
>TRBV2|15|TRBJ1-4
CASRGPDATNEKLFF
>TRBV7-9|16|TRBJ2-1
CASSPTGGSPYNEQFF
>TRBV4-1|13|-
CASSQARAYEQYF
>TRBV11-2|15|TRBJ2-2
CASSLVTARTGELFF
>TRBV11-2|15|TRBJ2-7
CASSLGAARLYEQYF
>TRBV6-1|12|TRBJ2-7
CASRDGDYEQYF
>TRBV7-9|12|TRBJ2-5
CASSEQGKTQYF
>TRBV6-1|16|TRBJ1-5
CASSERLPQGNQPQHF
>TRBV20-1|11|TRBJ2-3
CSARDGDTQYF
>TRBV13|14|TRBJ2-7
CASSPEGKTYEQYF
>TRBV27|12|TRBJ1-1
CASSLRGTEAFF
>TRBV5-6|15|TRBJ1-5
CASRFSGGSNQPQHF
>TRBV4-3|13|TRBJ2-7
CASSQDWGYEQYF